This entry describes one TCR beta chain. Its antigen is unknown. These data belong to a study of graft-versus-host responses after intestinal transplantation. About the research overall: Each recipient received a multivisceral, liver-intestinal, or isolated intestinal graft.

Method: immunoSEQ multiplex PCR; TCRdb's copy keeps in-frame clones and lacks some. The profile shows tens of thousands of clones, 84% of them singletons. Germline V CDR1 and CDR2: SGDLS, YYNGEE. This CDR3 is 13 amino acids long. Trimming took 4 bases from V and 12 from J; bases not matched to a gene: 8. The starting material was unstimulated CD4+ T cells sorted from spleen or lymph node cells, obtained before transplant. The chain combines TRBV9 with TRBJ2-1; 9 positions agree with TRBD2. The source of this sequence is a human donor who was the organ donor for an intestinal transplant. The CDR3 bases are TGTGCCAGCAGCAACGCTAGCGGGACGGCGCAGTTCTTC. This codes for CASSNASGTAQFF.